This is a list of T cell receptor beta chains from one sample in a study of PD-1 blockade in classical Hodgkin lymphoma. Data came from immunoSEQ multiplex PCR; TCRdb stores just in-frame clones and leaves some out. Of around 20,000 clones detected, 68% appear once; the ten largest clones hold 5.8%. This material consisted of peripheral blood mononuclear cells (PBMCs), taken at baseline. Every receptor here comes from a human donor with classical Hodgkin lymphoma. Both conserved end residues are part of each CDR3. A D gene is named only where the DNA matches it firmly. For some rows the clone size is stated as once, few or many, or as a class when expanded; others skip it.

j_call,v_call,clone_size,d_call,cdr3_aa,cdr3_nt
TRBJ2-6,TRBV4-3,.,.,CASSQEPPISGANVLTF,TGCGCCAGCAGCCAAGAACCGCCGATCTCTGGGGCCAACGTCCTGACTTTC
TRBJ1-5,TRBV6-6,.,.,CASSYGGSVGNQPQHF,TGTGCCAGCAGTTACGGGGGCAGCGTTGGCAATCAGCCCCAGCATTTT
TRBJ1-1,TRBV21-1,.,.,CASSSRDSEAFF,TGTGCCAGCAGCAGCAGAGACAGTGAAGCTTTCTTT
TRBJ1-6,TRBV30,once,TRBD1,CAWESTGTGNFHF,TGTGCCTGGGAGAGTACCGGGACAGGAAACTTCCACTTT
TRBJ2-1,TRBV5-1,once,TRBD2,CASSFAGLDYNEQFF,TGCGCCAGCAGCTTTGCGGGACTAGACTACAATGAGCAGTTCTTC
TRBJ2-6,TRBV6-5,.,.,CASSQTSGANVLTF,TGTGCCAGCAGTCAAACCTCTGGGGCCAACGTCCTGACTTTC
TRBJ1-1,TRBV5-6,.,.,CASSLLPDTEAFF,TGTGCCAGCAGCTTATTACCCGACACTGAAGCTTTCTTT
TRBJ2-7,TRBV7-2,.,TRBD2,CASSPGLAGGYEQYF,TGTGCCAGCAGCCCGGGACTAGCGGGAGGGTACGAGCAGTACTTC
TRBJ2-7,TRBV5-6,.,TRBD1,CASSSMTGGIGEQYF,TGTGCCAGCAGCTCAATGACAGGGGGAATTGGCGAGCAGTACTTC
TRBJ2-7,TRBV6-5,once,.,CASSYQGGTYEQYF,TGTGCCAGCAGTTACCAGGGGGGGACCTACGAGCAGTACTTC
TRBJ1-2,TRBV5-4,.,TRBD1,CASSWTGGGSYGYTF,TGTGCCAGCAGCTGGACAGGGGGTGGTAGCTATGGCTACACCTTC
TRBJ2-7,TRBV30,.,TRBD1,CAWSRQGYEQYF,TGTGCCTGGAGTAGACAGGGATACGAGCAGTACTTC
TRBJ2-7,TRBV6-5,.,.,CASSYSSGGPSYEQYF,TGTGCCAGCAGTTACTCGTCCGGGGGCCCCTCCTACGAGCAGTACTTC
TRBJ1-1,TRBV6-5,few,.,CASSYGSNTEAFF,TGTGCCAGCAGTTACGGGTCGAACACTGAAGCTTTCTTT
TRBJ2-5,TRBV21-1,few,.,CASSKGARKETQYF,TGTGCCAGCAGCAAAGGAGCCAGAAAAGAGACCCAGTACTTC
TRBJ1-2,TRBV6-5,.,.,CASSYSNPPRGYTF,TGTGCCAGCAGTTACTCGAACCCCCCACGCGGCTACACCTTC
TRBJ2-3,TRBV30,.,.,CAWSAWEDTQYF,TGTGCCTGGAGTGCTTGGGAAGATACGCAGTATTTT
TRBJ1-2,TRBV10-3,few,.,CAIKGAGYGYTF,TGTGCCATCAAGGGCGCGGGGTATGGCTACACCTTC
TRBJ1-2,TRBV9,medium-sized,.,CASSGQVGHGYTF,TGTGCCAGCAGCGGACAGGTTGGTCATGGCTACACCTTC
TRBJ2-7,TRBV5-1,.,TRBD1,CASSPGPTGRVDEQYF,TGCGCCAGCAGCCCTGGCCCGACAGGGAGAGTCGACGAGCAGTACTTC
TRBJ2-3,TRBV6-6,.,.,CASRRQGTDTQYF,TGTGCCAGCAGACGCCAGGGAACAGATACGCAGTATTTT
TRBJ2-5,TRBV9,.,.,CASGPRSRRTETQYF,TGTGCCAGCGGCCCTCGGTCTCGACGCACAGAGACCCAGTACTTC
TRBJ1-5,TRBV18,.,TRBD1,CASSPQGKGGAYSNQPQHF,TGTGCCAGCTCACCACAGGGCAAAGGGGGCGCGTATAGCAATCAGCCCCAGCATTTT
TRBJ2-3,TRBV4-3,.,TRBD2,CASSLRGTSGGTDTQYF,TGCGCCAGCAGCCTAAGGGGGACTAGCGGGGGCACAGATACGCAGTATTTT
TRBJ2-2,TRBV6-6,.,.,CASSYSKLAGTGELFF,TGTGCCAGCAGTTACTCGAAGTTGGCGGGCACCGGGGAGCTGTTTTTT
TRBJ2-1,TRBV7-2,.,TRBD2,CASSLKSGGTYNEQFF,TGTGCCAGCAGCCTAAAAAGCGGGGGAACCTACAATGAGCAGTTCTTC
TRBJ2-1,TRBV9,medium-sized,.,CASSLLEGRLSEQFF,TGTGCCAGCAGCCTTCTCGAGGGTCGCCTCTCGGAGCAGTTCTTC
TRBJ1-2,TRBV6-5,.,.,CASSTPPYGCTF,TGTGCCAGCAGCACCCCCCCCTATGGCTGCACCTTC
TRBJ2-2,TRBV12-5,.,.,CASGLVSPSLRHTGELFF,TGTGCTAGTGGTTTGGTTTCTCCCAGCCTTCGACACACCGGGGAGCTGTTTTTT
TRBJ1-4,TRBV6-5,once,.,CASSYSAGVGEKLFF,TGTGCCAGCAGTTACTCGGCAGGAGTGGGTGAAAAACTGTTTTTT
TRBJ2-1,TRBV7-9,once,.,CASTQEPYNEQFF,TGTGCCAGCACCCAGGAGCCCTACAATGAGCAGTTCTTC
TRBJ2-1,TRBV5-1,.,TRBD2,CASSFGTSGSEQFF,TGCGCCAGCAGCTTTGGGACTAGCGGGTCTGAGCAGTTCTTC
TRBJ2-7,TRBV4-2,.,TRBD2,CASSQDGSGSRYEQYF,TGTGCCAGCAGCCAAGACGGTAGCGGGAGTCGGTACGAGCAGTACTTC
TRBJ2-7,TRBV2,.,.,CASRTTGLGEQYF,TGTGCCAGCAGAACAACAGGGTTGGGCGAGCAGTACTTC
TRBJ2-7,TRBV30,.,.,CAWSEGVEGYYEQYF,TGTGCCTGGAGTGAAGGGGTCGAAGGCTACTACGAGCAGTACTTC
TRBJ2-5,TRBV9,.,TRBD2,CASSVDAGGQETQYF,TGTGCCAGCAGCGTAGACGCGGGAGGGCAAGAGACCCAGTACTTC
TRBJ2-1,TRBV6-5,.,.,CASTSSHGEQFF,TGTGCCAGCACCTCCAGCCACGGTGAGCAGTTCTTC
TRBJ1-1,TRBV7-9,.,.,CASSLMENTEAFF,TGTGCCAGCAGCTTAATGGAGAACACTGAAGCTTTCTTT
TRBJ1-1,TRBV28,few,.,CASSPTGRDTEAFF,TGTGCCAGCAGTCCCACAGGGAGGGACACTGAAGCTTTCTTT
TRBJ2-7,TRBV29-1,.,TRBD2,CSVEGVSGGMTYEQYF,TGCAGCGTTGAAGGCGTTAGCGGGGGCATGACCTACGAGCAGTACTTC
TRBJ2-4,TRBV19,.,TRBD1,CASSTSGQGGNIQYF,TGTGCCAGTAGTACGTCTGGACAGGGGGGTAACATTCAGTACTTC
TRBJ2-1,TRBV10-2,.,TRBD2,CASNARGGRGYEQFF,TGCGCCAGCAACGCGCGGGGCGGGAGGGGCTATGAGCAGTTCTTC
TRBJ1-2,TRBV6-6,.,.,CASSSGIRSYGYTF,TGTGCCAGCAGTTCAGGTATCCGTAGCTATGGCTACACCTTC
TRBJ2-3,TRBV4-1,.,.,CASSQDGSGTSTDTQYF,TGCGCCAGCAGCCAAGACGGTAGCGGCACTAGCACAGATACGCAGTATTTT
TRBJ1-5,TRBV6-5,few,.,CASSPQGTNQPQHF,TGTGCCAGCAGCCCCCAGGGGACCAATCAGCCCCAGCATTTT
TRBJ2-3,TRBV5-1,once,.,CASSLEGSSTDTQYF,TGCGCCAGCAGCTTGGAAGGATCTAGCACAGATACGCAGTATTTT
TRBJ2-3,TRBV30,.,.,CAWSVRRADTQYF,TGTGCCTGGAGTGTACGCCGGGCAGATACGCAGTATTTT
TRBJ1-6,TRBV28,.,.,CASSPYGGGSYNSPLHF,TGTGCCAGCAGTCCATACGGGGGGGGCTCCTATAATTCACCCCTCCACTTT